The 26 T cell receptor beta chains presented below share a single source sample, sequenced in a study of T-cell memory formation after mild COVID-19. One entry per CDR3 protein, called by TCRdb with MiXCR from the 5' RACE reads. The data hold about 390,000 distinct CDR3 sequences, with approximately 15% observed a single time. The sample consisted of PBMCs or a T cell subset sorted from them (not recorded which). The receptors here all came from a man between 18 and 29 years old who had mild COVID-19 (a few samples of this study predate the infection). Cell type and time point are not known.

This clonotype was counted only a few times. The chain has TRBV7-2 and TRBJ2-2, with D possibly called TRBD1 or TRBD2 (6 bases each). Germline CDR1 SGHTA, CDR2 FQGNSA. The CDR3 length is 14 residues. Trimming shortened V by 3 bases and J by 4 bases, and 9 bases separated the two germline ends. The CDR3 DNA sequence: TGTGCCAGCAGCTTTACGGGGGCCACCGGGGAGCTGTTTTTT. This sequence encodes CASSFTGATGELFF.

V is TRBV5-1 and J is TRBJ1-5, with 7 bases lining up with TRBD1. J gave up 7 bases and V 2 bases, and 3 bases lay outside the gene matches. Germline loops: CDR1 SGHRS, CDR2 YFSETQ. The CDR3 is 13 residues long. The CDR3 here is CASSFLGGQPQHF. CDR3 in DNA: TGCGCCAGCAGCTTTTTAGGGGGCCAGCCCCAGCATTTT.

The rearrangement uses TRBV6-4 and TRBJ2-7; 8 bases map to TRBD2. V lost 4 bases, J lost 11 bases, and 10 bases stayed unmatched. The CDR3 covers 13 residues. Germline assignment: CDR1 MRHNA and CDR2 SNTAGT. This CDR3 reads CASSGRTGLEEYF. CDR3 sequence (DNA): TGTGCCAGCAGTGGGCGAACGGGACTAGAGGAGTACTTC.

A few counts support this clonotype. DNA of the CDR3: TGTGCCAGCAGTCGACAGGGGGTGAACACCGGGGAGCTGTTTTTT. Translating gives CASSRQGVNTGELFF. This chain joins TRBV6-5 and TRBJ2-2; 9 bases align to TRBD1. This CDR3 has 15 residues. The junction had 2 bases not matched to a gene; V was cut back by 5 bases and J by 1 base. CDR1 MNHEY and CDR2 SVGAGI come from the germline V gene.

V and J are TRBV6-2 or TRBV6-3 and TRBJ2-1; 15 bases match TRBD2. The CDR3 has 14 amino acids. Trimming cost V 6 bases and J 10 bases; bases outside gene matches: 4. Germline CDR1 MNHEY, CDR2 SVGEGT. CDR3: CASSGLAGGLEQFF. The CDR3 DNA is TGTGCCAGCAGCGGACTAGCGGGGGGGCTGGAGCAGTTCTTC.

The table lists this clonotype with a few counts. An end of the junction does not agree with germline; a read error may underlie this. The CDR3 is CSSSPRGRGGEAFF. The CDR3 coding sequence is TGTTCCAGCAGCCCACGGGGCAGGGGAGGTGAAGCTTTCTTT. This chain joins TRBV7-9 and TRBJ1-1; possibly TRBD1 for D (6 bases). There are 14 residues in the CDR3. Germline CDR1 is SEHNR and CDR2 is FQNEAQ (reference sequence).

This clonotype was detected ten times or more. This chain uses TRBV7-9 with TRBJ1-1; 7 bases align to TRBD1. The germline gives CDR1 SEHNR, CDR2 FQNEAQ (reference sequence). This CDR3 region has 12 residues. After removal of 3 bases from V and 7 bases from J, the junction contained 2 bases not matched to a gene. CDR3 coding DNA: TGTGCCAGCAGCTTGGGGACAGTTGAAGCTTTCTTT. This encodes CASSLGTVEAFF.

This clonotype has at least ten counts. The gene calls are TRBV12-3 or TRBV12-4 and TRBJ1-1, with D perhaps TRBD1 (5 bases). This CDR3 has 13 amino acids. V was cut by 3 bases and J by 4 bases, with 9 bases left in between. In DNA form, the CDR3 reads TGTGCCAGCAGTTTCTGGGGCGCCACTGAAGCTTTCTTT. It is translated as CASSFWGATEAFF.

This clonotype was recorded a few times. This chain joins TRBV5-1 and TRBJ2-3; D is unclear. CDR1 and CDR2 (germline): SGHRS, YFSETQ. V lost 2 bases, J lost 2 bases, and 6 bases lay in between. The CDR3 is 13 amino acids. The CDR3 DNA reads TGCGCCAGCAGCTTTTATGCCACAGATACGCAGTATTTT. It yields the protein CASSFYATDTQYF.

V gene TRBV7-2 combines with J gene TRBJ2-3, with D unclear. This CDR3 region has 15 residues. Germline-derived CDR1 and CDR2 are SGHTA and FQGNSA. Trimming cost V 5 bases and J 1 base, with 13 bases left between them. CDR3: CASSEKKGGTDTQYF. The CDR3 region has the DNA TGTGCCAGCAGCGAGAAAAAAGGAGGCACAGATACGCAGTATTTT.

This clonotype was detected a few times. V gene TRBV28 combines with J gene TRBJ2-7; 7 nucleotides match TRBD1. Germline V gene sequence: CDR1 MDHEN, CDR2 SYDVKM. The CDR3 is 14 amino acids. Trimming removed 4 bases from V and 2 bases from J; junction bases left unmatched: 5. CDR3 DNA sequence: TGTGCCAGCAGTTCCCCTGGGACAGCCTACGAGCAGTACGTC. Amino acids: CASSSPGTAYEQYV.

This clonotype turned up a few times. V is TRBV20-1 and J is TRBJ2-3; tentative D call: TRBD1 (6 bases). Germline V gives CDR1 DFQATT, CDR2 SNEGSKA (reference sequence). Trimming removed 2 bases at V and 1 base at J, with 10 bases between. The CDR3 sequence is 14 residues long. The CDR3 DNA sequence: TGCAGTGCTAGATTGGGGGCAGGCACAGATACGCAGTATTTT. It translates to CSARLGAGTDTQYF.

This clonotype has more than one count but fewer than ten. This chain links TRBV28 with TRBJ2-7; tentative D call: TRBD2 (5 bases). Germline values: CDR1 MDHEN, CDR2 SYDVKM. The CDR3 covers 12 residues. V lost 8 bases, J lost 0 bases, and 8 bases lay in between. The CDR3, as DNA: TGTGCCAGCGGTGCGGGCTCCTACGAGCAGTACGTC. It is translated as CASGAGSYEQYV.

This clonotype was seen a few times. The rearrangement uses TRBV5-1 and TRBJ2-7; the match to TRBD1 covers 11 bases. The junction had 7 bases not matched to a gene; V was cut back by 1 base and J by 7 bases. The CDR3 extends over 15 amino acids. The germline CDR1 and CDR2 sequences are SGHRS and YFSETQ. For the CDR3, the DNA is TGCGCCAGCAGCTTGTTCGGGACAGGGGGAGAGGAGCAGTACGTC. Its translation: CASSLFGTGGEEQYV.

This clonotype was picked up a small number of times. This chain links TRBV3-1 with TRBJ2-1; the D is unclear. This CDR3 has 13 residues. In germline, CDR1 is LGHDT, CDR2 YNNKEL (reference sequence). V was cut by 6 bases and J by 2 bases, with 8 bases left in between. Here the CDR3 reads CASSYGPYNEQFF. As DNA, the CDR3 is TGTGCCAGCAGTTATGGACCCTACAATGAGCAGTTCTTC.

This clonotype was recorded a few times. The CDR3 DNA reads as TGTGCCAGCAGACGGAGACTAGCGGACCCCACAGATACGCAGTATTTT. It is translated as CASRRRLADPTDTQYF. V gene TRBV5-5 combines with J gene TRBJ2-3; 9 positions match TRBD2. V shed 5 bases, J shed 2 bases, and the junction held 9 bases outside the gene matches. CDR1 and CDR2 (germline): SGHKS, YYEKEE (reference sequence). The CDR3 runs to 16 residues.

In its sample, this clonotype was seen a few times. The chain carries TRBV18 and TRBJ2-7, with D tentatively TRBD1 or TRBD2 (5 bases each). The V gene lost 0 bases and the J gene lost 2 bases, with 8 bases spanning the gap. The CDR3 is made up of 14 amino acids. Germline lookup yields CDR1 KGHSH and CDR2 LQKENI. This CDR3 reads CASSPPGPPYEQYF. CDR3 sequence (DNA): TGTGCCAGCTCACCACCGGGACCGCCCTACGAGCAGTACTTC. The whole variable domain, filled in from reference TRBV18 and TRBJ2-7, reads NAGVMQNPRHLVRRRGQEARLRCSPMKGHSHVYWYRQLPEEGLKFMVYLQKENIIDESGMPKERFSAEFPKEGPSILRIQQVVRGDSAAYFCASSPPGPPYEQYFGPGTRLTVT.

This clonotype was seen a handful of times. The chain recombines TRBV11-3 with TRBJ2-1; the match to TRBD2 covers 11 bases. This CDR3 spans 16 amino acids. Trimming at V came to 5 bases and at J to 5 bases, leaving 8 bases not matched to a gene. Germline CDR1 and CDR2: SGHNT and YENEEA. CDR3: CASSAGLAVKHNEQFF. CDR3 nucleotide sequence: TGTGCCAGCAGCGCGGGACTAGCGGTGAAACACAATGAGCAGTTCTTC.

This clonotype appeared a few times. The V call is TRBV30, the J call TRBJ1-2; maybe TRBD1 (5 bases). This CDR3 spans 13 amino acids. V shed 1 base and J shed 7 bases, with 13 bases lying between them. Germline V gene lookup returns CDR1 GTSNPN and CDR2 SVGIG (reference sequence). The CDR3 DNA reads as TGTGCCTGGAGTGCGAGGGGAGGTCTTGGCTACACCTTC. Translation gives CAWSARGGLGYTF.

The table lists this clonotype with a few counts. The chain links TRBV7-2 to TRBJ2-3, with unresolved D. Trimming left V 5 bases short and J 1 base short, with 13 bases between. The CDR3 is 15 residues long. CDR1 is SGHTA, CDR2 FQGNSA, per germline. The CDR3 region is CASSTFPKGTDTQYF. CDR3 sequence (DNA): TGTGCCAGCAGCACCTTTCCTAAAGGCACAGATACGCAGTATTTT. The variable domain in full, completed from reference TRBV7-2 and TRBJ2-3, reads GAGVSQSPSNKVTEKGKDVELRCDPISGHTALYWYRQSLGQGLEFLIYFQGNSAPDKSGLPSDRFSAERTGGSVSTLTIQRTQQEDSAVYLCASSTFPKGTDTQYFGPGTRLTVL.

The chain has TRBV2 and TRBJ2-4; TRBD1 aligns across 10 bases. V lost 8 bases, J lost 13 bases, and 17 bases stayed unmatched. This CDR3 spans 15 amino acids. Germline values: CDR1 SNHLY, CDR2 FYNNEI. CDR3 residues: CASAVIGTGANLQYF. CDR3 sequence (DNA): TGTGCCAGCGCTGTGATTGGGACAGGGGCTAACTTACAGTACTTC. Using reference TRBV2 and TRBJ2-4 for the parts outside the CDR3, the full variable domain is EPEVTQTPSHQVTQMGQEVILRCVPISNHLYFYWYRQILGQKVEFLVSFYNNEISEKSEIFDDQFSVERPDGSNFTLKIRSTKLEDSAMYFCASAVIGTGANLQYFGAGTRLSVL.

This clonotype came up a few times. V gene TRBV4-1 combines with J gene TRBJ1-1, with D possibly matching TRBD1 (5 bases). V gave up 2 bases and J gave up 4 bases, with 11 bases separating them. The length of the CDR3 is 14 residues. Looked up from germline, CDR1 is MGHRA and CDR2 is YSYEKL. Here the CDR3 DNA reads TGCGCCAGCAGCCAACCCTGGGGGAGCACTGAAGCTTTCTTT. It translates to CASSQPWGSTEAFF.

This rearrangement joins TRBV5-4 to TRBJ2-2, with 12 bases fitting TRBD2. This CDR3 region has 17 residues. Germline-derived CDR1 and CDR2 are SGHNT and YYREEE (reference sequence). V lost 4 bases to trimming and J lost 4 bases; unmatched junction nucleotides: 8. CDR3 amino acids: CASSSPTSGGTTGELFF. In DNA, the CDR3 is TGTGCCAGCAGCAGCCCCACTAGCGGGGGGACCACCGGGGAGCTGTTTTTT.

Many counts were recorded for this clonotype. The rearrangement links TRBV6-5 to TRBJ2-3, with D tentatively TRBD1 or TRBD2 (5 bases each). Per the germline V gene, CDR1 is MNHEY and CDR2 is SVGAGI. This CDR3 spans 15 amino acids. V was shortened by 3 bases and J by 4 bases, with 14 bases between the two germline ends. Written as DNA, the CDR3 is TGTGCCAGCAGTTATGGGGCGGCGGGTCCAGATACGCAGTATTTT. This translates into CASSYGAAGPDTQYF.

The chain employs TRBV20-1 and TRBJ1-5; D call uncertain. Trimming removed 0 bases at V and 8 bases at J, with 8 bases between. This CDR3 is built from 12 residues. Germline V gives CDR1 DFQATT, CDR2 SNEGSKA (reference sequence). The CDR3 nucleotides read TGCAGTGCTAGAGATTCAGTAAAGCCCCAGCATTTT. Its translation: CSARDSVKPQHF.

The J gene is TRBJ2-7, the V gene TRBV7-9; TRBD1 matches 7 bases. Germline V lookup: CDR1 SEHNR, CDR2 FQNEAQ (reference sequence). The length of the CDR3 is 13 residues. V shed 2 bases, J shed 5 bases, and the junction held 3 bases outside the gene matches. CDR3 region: CASSLYGTDEQYF. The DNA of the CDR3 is TGTGCCAGCAGCTTATACGGGACAGACGAGCAGTACTTC. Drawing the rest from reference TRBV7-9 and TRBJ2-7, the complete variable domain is DTGVSQNPRHKITKRGQNVTFRCDPISEHNRLYWYRQTLGQGPEFLTYFQNEAQLEKSRLLSDRFSAERPKGSFSTLEIQRTEQGDSAMYLCASSLYGTDEQYFGPGTRLTVT.